This is a list of T cell receptor beta chains from one sample in a study of T cell responses to AZD1222 COVID-19 vaccine. Generated by immunoSEQ multiplex PCR, the TCRdb table keeps only in-frame clones and is missing some. The table has about 79,000 clones, 75% to 85% seen once. This material consisted of peripheral blood, taken on day 0 of AZD1222 vaccination. The receptors come from an adult in good health. The CDR3 runs from the conserved cysteine through the conserved F or W. The D gene is left open where the match is weak. The size field is filled for only some rows; it gives once, few, many or a size class.

clone size: NA; V gene: TRBV25-1; D gene: NA; J gene: TRBJ2-1; CDR3 DNA: TGTGCCAGCCGAGCTCAGGGTTCCACGAATGAGCAGTTCTTC; CDR3 protein: CASRAQGSTNEQFF
clone size: NA; V gene: TRBV18; D gene: NA; J gene: TRBJ2-2; CDR3 DNA: TGTGCCAGCTCGCTTACTTACACCGGGGAGCTGTTTTTT; CDR3 protein: CASSLTYTGELFF
clone size: once; V gene: TRBV14; D gene: TRBD2; J gene: TRBJ2-3; CDR3 DNA: TGTGCCAGCAGCCAGCCCGGGACTAGCGGATTCACAGATACGCAGTATTTT; CDR3 protein: CASSQPGTSGFTDTQYF
clone size: NA; V gene: TRBV3-1/TRBV3-2; D gene: NA; J gene: TRBJ1-2; CDR3 DNA: TGTGCCAGCAGCCCCCGAGACCGGAACTATGGCTACACCTTC; CDR3 protein: CASSPRDRNYGYTF
clone size: NA; V gene: TRBV5-4; D gene: NA; J gene: TRBJ1-3; CDR3 DNA: TGTGCCAGCAGCACAGGGTCTGGAAACACCATATATTTT; CDR3 protein: CASSTGSGNTIYF
clone size: few; V gene: TRBV5-4; D gene: NA; J gene: TRBJ2-7; CDR3 DNA: TGTGCCAGCAGCTCCAAGCGGGACAGGCCCCCCTACGAGCAGTACTTC; CDR3 protein: CASSSKRDRPPYEQYF
clone size: NA; V gene: TRBV6-5; D gene: NA; J gene: TRBJ1-2; CDR3 DNA: TGTGCCAGCAGCCTCCGGGGCGTACCTAACTATGGCTACACCTTC; CDR3 protein: CASSLRGVPNYGYTF
clone size: NA; V gene: TRBV5-6; D gene: NA; J gene: TRBJ1-1; CDR3 DNA: TGTGCCAGCAGCTATCTGAACACTGAAGCTTTCTTT; CDR3 protein: CASSYLNTEAFF
clone size: NA; V gene: TRBV27; D gene: NA; J gene: TRBJ1-6; CDR3 DNA: TGTGCCAGCAGCTCCTCATTTGGGGGGAATTCACCCCTCCACTTT; CDR3 protein: CASSSSFGGNSPLHF
clone size: NA; V gene: TRBV3-1/TRBV3-2; D gene: NA; J gene: TRBJ2-7; CDR3 DNA: TGTGCCAGCAGCCAAGGACAGGTGGGATCCTACGAGCAGTACTTC; CDR3 protein: CASSQGQVGSYEQYF
clone size: NA; V gene: TRBV6-5; D gene: NA; J gene: TRBJ1-3; CDR3 DNA: TGTGCCAGCAGTACTACAGTTTCTGGAAACACCATATATTTT; CDR3 protein: CASSTTVSGNTIYF
clone size: NA; V gene: TRBV21-1; D gene: NA; J gene: TRBJ2-7; CDR3 DNA: TGTGCCAGCAGCAAAGCGCGGAGGGGACCTTCCTACGAGCAGTACTTC; CDR3 protein: CASSKARRGPSYEQYF
clone size: NA; V gene: TRBV12-3/TRBV12-4; D gene: NA; J gene: TRBJ1-3; CDR3 DNA: TGTGCCAGCAGTTTGGGGATTAACTCCATATATTTT; CDR3 protein: CASSLGINSIYF
clone size: NA; V gene: TRBV6-1; D gene: TRBD1; J gene: TRBJ1-5; CDR3 DNA: TGTGCCAGCAGCCAAACCGGGACAGGGGCCCAGCCCCAGCATTTT; CDR3 protein: CASSQTGTGAQPQHF
clone size: NA; V gene: TRBV2; D gene: TRBD1; J gene: TRBJ1-1; CDR3 DNA: TGTGCCAGCAGTGTACAGGGGGCGAACACTGAAGCTTTCTTT; CDR3 protein: CASSVQGANTEAFF
clone size: NA; V gene: TRBV4-1; D gene: NA; J gene: TRBJ1-5; CDR3 DNA: TGCGCCAGCAGCCAAGAACCTATCAATAGCAATCAGCCCCAGCATTTT; CDR3 protein: CASSQEPINSNQPQHF
clone size: NA; V gene: TRBV11-3; D gene: NA; J gene: TRBJ2-2; CDR3 DNA: TGTGCCAGCCGGACGGGGAACACCGGGGAGCTGTTTTTT; CDR3 protein: CASRTGNTGELFF
clone size: NA; V gene: TRBV18; D gene: NA; J gene: TRBJ2-5; CDR3 DNA: TGTGCCAGCTCACCGCGTCAGGGTCCAGAGACCCAGTACTTC; CDR3 protein: CASSPRQGPETQYF
clone size: few; V gene: TRBV5-4; D gene: NA; J gene: TRBJ1-2; CDR3 DNA: TGTGCCAGCAGCTTCATACCCCTGGGGGGCTACACCTTC; CDR3 protein: CASSFIPLGGYTF
clone size: NA; V gene: TRBV7-8; D gene: TRBD1; J gene: TRBJ1-2; CDR3 DNA: TGTGCCAGCAGCCGGGACAGGGGCACGCTTGGGGGCTACACCTTC; CDR3 protein: CASSRDRGTLGGYTF
clone size: NA; V gene: TRBV10-3; D gene: TRBD1; J gene: TRBJ1-2; CDR3 DNA: TGTGCCATCAAGACAGGGTTCGGGGAGGCGGGCTACACCTTC; CDR3 protein: CAIKTGFGEAGYTF
clone size: NA; V gene: TRBV5-1; D gene: NA; J gene: TRBJ1-5; CDR3 DNA: TGCGCCAGCAGCTTGGCTCTCAATCAGCCCCAGCATTTT; CDR3 protein: CASSLALNQPQHF
clone size: NA; V gene: TRBV30; D gene: NA; J gene: TRBJ2-3; CDR3 DNA: TGTGCCTGGAGACAGGGACTCACAGATACGCAGTATTTT; CDR3 protein: CAWRQGLTDTQYF
clone size: NA; V gene: TRBV30; D gene: NA; J gene: TRBJ2-3; CDR3 DNA: TGTGCCTGGAAGCGAAATCCTAGCACAGATACGCAGTATTTT; CDR3 protein: CAWKRNPSTDTQYF
clone size: NA; V gene: TRBV6-5; D gene: NA; J gene: TRBJ1-6; CDR3 DNA: TGTGCCAGCAGCCGGGATTATAATTCACCCCTCCACTTT; CDR3 protein: CASSRDYNSPLHF
clone size: few; V gene: TRBV4-1; D gene: NA; J gene: TRBJ2-4; CDR3 DNA: TGCGCCAGCAGCCAAGTGTGGGGCAAAAACATTCAGTACTTC; CDR3 protein: CASSQVWGKNIQYF
clone size: NA; V gene: TRBV30; D gene: NA; J gene: TRBJ1-5; CDR3 DNA: TGTGCCTGGACCTGGGGCAGGAATCAGCCCCAGCATTTT; CDR3 protein: CAWTWGRNQPQHF
clone size: NA; V gene: TRBV6-1; D gene: NA; J gene: TRBJ1-1; CDR3 DNA: TGTGCCAGCAGTGAAGTGGAGACAGTGGCTTTCTTT; CDR3 protein: CASSEVETVAFF
clone size: NA; V gene: TRBV30; D gene: TRBD1; J gene: TRBJ2-2; CDR3 DNA: TGTGCCTGGAGCCGACAGGGGGCGGGTACCGGGGAGCTGTTTTTT; CDR3 protein: CAWSRQGAGTGELFF
clone size: once; V gene: TRBV6-1; D gene: NA; J gene: TRBJ2-7; CDR3 DNA: TGTGCCAGCAGTGAGCCGGGGGTAGGCCCCTACGAGCAGTACTTC; CDR3 protein: CASSEPGVGPYEQYF
clone size: NA; V gene: TRBV27; D gene: TRBD1; J gene: TRBJ2-1; CDR3 DNA: TGTGCCAGCAGTTTTATTGGGGGACAGGGCAACAATGAGCAGTTCTTC; CDR3 protein: CASSFIGGQGNNEQFF
clone size: once; V gene: TRBV30; D gene: NA; J gene: TRBJ2-2; CDR3 DNA: TGTGCCTGGAGTGTAAAGGGGGGCTCCGGGGAGCTGTTTTTT; CDR3 protein: CAWSVKGGSGELFF
clone size: once; V gene: TRBV4-2; D gene: NA; J gene: TRBJ2-5; CDR3 DNA: TGTGCCAGCAGCCAACCCCTGAGAGGGAATCAAGAGACCCAGTACTTC; CDR3 protein: CASSQPLRGNQETQYF